This is a list of T cell receptor beta chains from one sample in a study of shared clonotypes between healthy human individuals. The assay was immunoSEQ multiplex PCR, and TCRdb's table has in-frame clones only and misses some. The sample has more than 1,200,000 clones, around 98.5% seen once; the top ten hold approximately 0.38%. The specimen was naive CD4+ T cells sorted from blood. The origin of the receptors is a man younger than 45 in good health. CDR3s include the opening cysteine and the closing phenylalanine or tryptophan. D genes are given only for firm matches. Clone size is not always given. Where it is, it says once, few, many or a class for expanded clones.

>TRBV11-3|NA|once|TRBJ2-7
TGTGCCAGCAGCCTAGTCCCAGGCGAGCAGTACTTC
CASSLVPGEQYF
>TRBV6-5|NA|NA|TRBJ2-7
TGTGCCAGCAGGGACTCGGCGGACTACGAGCAGTACTTC
CASRDSADYEQYF
>TRBV10-3|NA|NA|TRBJ2-2
TGTGCCATCAGCGGACCGGGACTTACGAACACCGGGGAGCTGTTTTTT
CAISGPGLTNTGELFF
>TRBV5-1|NA|NA|TRBJ2-7
TGCGCCAGTAGGACCGACAGACCCTACGAGCAGTACTTC
CASRTDRPYEQYF
>TRBV5-1|NA|NA|TRBJ1-2
TGCGCCAGCAGCTTGGGGGAGAACTATGGCTACACCTTC
CASSLGENYGYTF
>TRBV11-2|NA|NA|TRBJ2-2
TGTGCCAGCAGCTTAGGGACAGCCGGGGAGCTGTTTTTT
CASSLGTAGELFF
>TRBV11-2|NA|NA|TRBJ2-7
TGTGCCAGCAGCTTCTCGGGCCTTTCAAACTACGAGCAGTACTTC
CASSFSGLSNYEQYF
>TRBV5-1|TRBD1|NA|TRBJ1-3
TGCGCCAGCAGCTTGGTAGGGACAGGGGACTCTGGAAACACCATATATTTT
CASSLVGTGDSGNTIYF
>TRBV27|TRBD2|NA|TRBJ2-1
TGTGCCAGCAGCCCCTCGGAGCGGGGGGGCTACAATGAGCAGTTCTTC
CASSPSERGGYNEQFF
>TRBV5-1|TRBD1|NA|TRBJ1-2
TGCGCCAGCAGTTTGGACAGGCTCGGAGGCTACACCTTC
CASSLDRLGGYTF
>TRBV10-1|TRBD1|NA|TRBJ2-3
TGCGCCCGCTCCGGGACAGGGGCCCCAGATACGCAGTATTTT
CARSGTGAPDTQYF
>TRBV7-8|TRBD1|NA|TRBJ2-2
TGTGCCAGCAGCCCCCAACCGGACAGGGGAGACACCGGGGAGCTGTTTTTT
CASSPQPDRGDTGELFF
>TRBV28|NA|NA|TRBJ2-5
TGTGCCAGCAGGGAGGACCGTTCCTCCGTGGAGACCCAGTACTTC
CASREDRSSVETQYF
>TRBV5-4|TRBD1|NA|TRBJ1-2
TGTGCCAGCAGCTTGGGGGGGACAGTCGCTAACTATGGCTACACCTTC
CASSLGGTVANYGYTF
>TRBV2|NA|NA|TRBJ2-4
TGTGCCAGCAGTGAAACCAGGAATGCCAAAAACATTCAGTACTTC
CASSETRNAKNIQYF
>TRBV5-1|NA|NA|TRBJ1-1
TGCGCCAGCAGGGACGGATCTGAAGCTTTCTTT
CASRDGSEAFF
>TRBV27|TRBD2|NA|TRBJ2-2
TGTGCCAGCGCACGACTAGCGGGAGGCGGGGAGCTGTTTTTT
CASARLAGGGELFF
>TRBV27|TRBD2|NA|TRBJ2-5
TGTGCCAGCATGAGGAGACTAGCGGGAGTAGGTGAGACCCAGTACTTC
CASMRRLAGVGETQYF
>TRBV10-3|TRBD1|NA|TRBJ2-7
TGTGCCATCAGTGAGCCGGGACAGGGTAACCACGAGCAGTACTTC
CAISEPGQGNHEQYF
>TRBV6-1|NA|NA|TRBJ1-5
TGTGCCAGCAGTGAAATTCCCAATCAGCCCCAGCATTTT
CASSEIPNQPQHF
>TRBV2|NA|NA|TRBJ2-3
TGTGCCAGCAGTGAATTGGGCGGGATAACAGATACGCAGTATTTT
CASSELGGITDTQYF
>TRBV7-3|TRBD2|NA|TRBJ2-1
TGTGCCAGCAGCTCACTCCCCGGGACTAGCGGGAAGTCTGACAATGAGCAGTTCTTC
CASSSLPGTSGKSDNEQFF
>TRBV5-1|NA|NA|TRBJ2-3
TGCGCCAGCAGCTCACGGATCGACACAGATACGCAGTATTTT
CASSSRIDTDTQYF
>TRBV5-1|NA|NA|TRBJ2-1
TGCGCCAGCAGCGCCGCCTCGAGCTCCTACAATGAGCAGTTCTTC
CASSAASSSYNEQFF
>TRBV5-1|NA|NA|TRBJ1-3
TGCGCCAGCAGCCCGGGGGCCGGAGCGGGGAACACCATATATTTT
CASSPGAGAGNTIYF
>TRBV5-1|NA|NA|TRBJ2-5
TGCGCCAGCAGCTTGGCCGGGTCGGAAGAGACCCAGTACTTC
CASSLAGSEETQYF
>TRBV30|TRBD1|NA|TRBJ1-1
TGTGCCTGGAGTTTAGGGGGCTGGGGCACTGAAGCTTTCTTT
CAWSLGGWGTEAFF
>TRBV7-8|NA|NA|TRBJ2-7
TGTGCCAGCAGCTTAGTCCGACAGTCAGGATACGAGCAGTACTTC
CASSLVRQSGYEQYF
>TRBV28|TRBD2|NA|TRBJ2-1
TGTGCCAGCAGCTCCCTAGCGGGAGTCGGCAATGAGCAGTTCTTC
CASSSLAGVGNEQFF
>TRBV18|TRBD2|once|TRBJ2-1
TGTGCCAGCTCACCATTTCGTCCTAGCGGGCCTAGCTCCTACAATGAGCAGTTCTTC
CASSPFRPSGPSSYNEQFF
>TRBV18|NA|NA|TRBJ2-1
TGTGCCAGCTCCGGGGATGGGAGCTACAATGAGCAGTTCTTC
CASSGDGSYNEQFF
>TRBV2|NA|NA|TRBJ2-1
TGTGCCAGCAGTGATGTGGGCAAGCAGTTCTTC
CASSDVGKQFF
>TRBV5-1|TRBD1|NA|TRBJ2-1
TGCGCCAGCAGCTTAAGACAGGGAACTTTCTACAATGAGCAGTTCTTC
CASSLRQGTFYNEQFF
>TRBV5-1|NA|NA|TRBJ1-6
TGCGCCAGCAGCTTGGGTTCGTGGGGATCACCCCTCCACTTT
CASSLGSWGSPLHF
>TRBV5-1|TRBD1|NA|TRBJ1-3
TGCGCCAGCAGCTTGGGACAGGGCCAACCAATCGCTGGAAACACCATATATTTT
CASSLGQGQPIAGNTIYF
>TRBV28|NA|NA|TRBJ2-7
TGTGCCAGCAGCAACGTGGGCCACTACGAGCAGTACTTC
CASSNVGHYEQYF
>TRBV4-1|NA|NA|TRBJ1-1
TGCGCCAGCAGCCAAGTGTCGGGGAGGTCCCCTAACACTGAAGCTTTCTTT
CASSQVSGRSPNTEAFF
>TRBV5-5|NA|NA|TRBJ2-3
TGTGCCAGCAGCTTAATAGTTTACGCAGATACGCAGTATTTT
CASSLIVYADTQYF
>TRBV9|TRBD1|NA|TRBJ1-1
TGTGCCAGCAGCGTAGCTGGGACAGGGGTGAACACTGAAGCTTTCTTT
CASSVAGTGVNTEAFF
>TRBV7-7|NA|NA|TRBJ2-1
TGTGCCAGCAGCGCGCACAGGGTCGGGGAGCAGTTCTTC
CASSAHRVGEQFF
>TRBV9|NA|few|TRBJ2-7
TGTGCCAGCAGCCCCCTGTCGAGAAATTACGAGCAGTACTTC
CASSPLSRNYEQYF
>TRBV7-2|NA|NA|TRBJ2-5
TGTGCCAGCAGCAACAGGGAAGAGACCCAGTACTTC
CASSNREETQYF